This T cell receptor beta chain emerged from a study of post-analysis software for immune sequencing data. Looking at the study overall: Relapsing-remitting, secondary progressive and progressive-relapsing courses of multiple sclerosis were included. General study points: F measure clustering grouped samples strongly by preparation batch. Controls showed significantly higher normalized Chao1 diversity than did multiple sclerosis patients. Patients used four to six TRBV segments, including TRBV5-6, TRBV5-1 and TRBV20-1, more often than controls.

On this clonotype: Its antigen is still unknown.

Incorporated into the TCR beta cDNA libraries were unique molecular identifiers, which served to reduce PCR and sequencing biases. TCRdb re-called the PCR reads with MiXCR, one entry per CDR3 protein. The repertoire holds 750,000 to 950,000 distinct CDR3 sequences, with approximately 57% as singletons. This CDR3 is 13 amino acids long. The germline gives CDR1 SGHAT, CDR2 FQNNGV. The V end lost 0 bases, the J end lost 6 bases, and 6 bases lay between the germline ends. Sequences were obtained from blood. This TCR was recovered from a girl between 10 and 17 years old with multiple sclerosis. The chain couples TRBV11-2 to TRBJ2-1; no clear D gene. The CDR3 region has the DNA TGTGCCAGCAGCTTAGATCCTGTCAATGAGCAGTTCTTC. It encodes CASSLDPVNEQFF.